These 8 T cell receptor beta chains were all obtained from the same sample, sequenced in a study of blood T cell repertoires in COVID-19 (dated by TCRdb to the early 2020s). The library came from the immunoSEQ multiplex PCR assay. The clones in this table, taken by TCRdb from immuneACCESS, are in-frame only. Not every clone is retained; where verified, under half of the shortfall comes from an unresolved V gene, and the cause of the rest is unknown. This sample is represented by some 180,000 clones; 82% of them were singletons. Of the sample, around 8% is held by the ten largest clones. The source material was peripheral blood. The source is an older woman with COVID-19, enrolled during active disease.

This sequence joins TRBV5-1 and TRBJ1-1; 7 positions match TRBD1. The V gene's germline CDR1 is SGHRS and CDR2 YFSETQ. The junction had 7 bases not matched to a gene; V was cut back by 7 bases and J by 1 base. CDR3 length: 14 amino acids. The CDR3 loop reads CASAPRQGNTEAFF. CDR3 in DNA: TGCGCCAGCGCGCCCCGACAGGGGAACACTGAAGCTTTCTTT.

V and J are TRBV5-6 and TRBJ1-1, with 7 bases identical to TRBD1. The V gene's germline CDR1 is SGHDT and CDR2 YYEEEE. This CDR3 has 15 residues. Trimming cost V 0 bases and J 6 bases; bases outside gene matches: 8. The DNA for the CDR3 is TGTGCCAGCAGCTTGGCCAAGGGGGCAAGGTCTGAAGCTTTCTTT. Protein: CASSLAKGARSEAFF.

The CDR3 nucleotides read TGTGCCAGCAGTTTACTCAGGGGAAACACTGAAGCTTTCTTT. Amino acids: CASSLLRGNTEAFF. The V and J genes are TRBV27 and TRBJ1-1; perhaps TRBD1 as D (6 bases). The CDR3 has 14 residues. From germline, CDR1 is MNHEY and CDR2 SMNVEV (reference sequence). Trimming cost V 2 bases and J 2 bases, with 9 bases left between them.

The rearrangement uses TRBV5-6 and TRBJ2-7; D might be TRBD1 (7 bases). In germline, CDR1 is SGHDT, CDR2 YYEEEE. This CDR3 is 14 amino acids long. V lost 2 bases, J lost 4 bases, and 13 bases lay in between. CDR3 region: CASSFAGGGYEQYV. The CDR3 DNA sequence: TGTGCCAGCAGCTTCGCAGGGGGAGGATACGAGCAGTACGTC.

The gene calls are TRBV5-1 and TRBJ2-6; 7 nucleotides match TRBD1. This CDR3 spans 16 amino acids. The J segment lost 2 bases and the V segment lost 0 bases, leaving 2 bases of the junction unmatched. The V gene's germline CDR1 is SGHRS and CDR2 YFSETQ. CDR3 sequence (DNA): TGCGCCAGCAGCTTGGTCCAGGGGGCTGGGGCCAACGTCCTGACTTTC. It codes for CASSLVQGAGANVLTF.

The rearrangement joins TRBV3-1 (or the pseudogene TRBV3-2) to TRBJ2-7, with 8 bases that match TRBD2. The germline CDR1 and CDR2 sequences are LGHDT and YNNKEL (reference sequence). The CDR3 extends over 16 amino acids. The V and J ends lost 4 bases and 1 base, in that order; junction bases with no gene match: 9. CDR3 sequence (DNA): TGTGCCAGCAGCCCCGGGGGGGCGCTGCGGTCCTACGAGCAGTACGTC. As protein: CASSPGGALRSYEQYV.

This clone was seen only once. This chain links TRBV6-5 with TRBJ1-1; a weak D match, TRBD1 (5 bases). Germline CDR1 is MNHEY and CDR2 is SVGAGI. Between the trimmed V and J ends, which lost 2 bases and 10 bases, there was a span of 11 bases. CDR3 length: 12 residues. CDR3 in amino acids: CASSYPQGLAFF. The DNA for the CDR3 is TGTGCCAGCAGTTACCCTCAGGGTCTAGCTTTCTTT.

The chain combines TRBV19 with TRBJ1-4, with 9 nucleotides matching TRBD1. This CDR3 contains 16 residues. The V segment lost 4 bases and the J segment 5 bases; nucleotides outside the gene matches: 8. Germline CDR1 and CDR2: LNHDA and SQIVND (reference sequence). The CDR3 spells CASSTGQGRWNEKLFF. Written as DNA, the CDR3 is TGTGCCAGTAGTACAGGACAGGGGAGGTGGAATGAAAAACTGTTTTTT.